This TCR beta chain came from a study of CD8+ T cells in alopecia areata. Overall study context: Tofacitinib was taken orally by treated patients, and the dose was 5 to 10 mg twice daily. A 6-month off-drug phase came after tofacitinib, which had lasted 6 to 18 months.

cDNA prepared by RNA extraction and subsequent reverse transcription served as the template for sequencing. Sequencing was performed with immunoSEQ multiplex PCR; in TCRdb, only in-frame clones are kept and a portion is missing. The profile shows about 200,000 clones, around 62% of them singletons. Sampling of alopecia areata patients yielded lesional scalp punch biopsies as well as peripheral blood. The sorting of PBMCs gave CD4+ and CD8+ T cells. Germline CDR1 reads SGHVS; CDR2 reads FNYEAQ. V shed 3 bases, J shed 2 bases, and the junction held 7 bases outside the gene matches. The CDR3 length is 16 residues.

The gene calls are TRBV7-6 and TRBJ2-7, with 10 bases aligning to TRBD1. Material: CD4+ T cells sorted from blood, obtained at week 0. The source is a human donor with alopecia areata. This CDR3 is CASSLGTGQGAYEQYF. CDR3 in DNA: TGTGCCAGCAGCTTGGGTACTGGACAGGGGGCCTACGAGCAGTACTTC.